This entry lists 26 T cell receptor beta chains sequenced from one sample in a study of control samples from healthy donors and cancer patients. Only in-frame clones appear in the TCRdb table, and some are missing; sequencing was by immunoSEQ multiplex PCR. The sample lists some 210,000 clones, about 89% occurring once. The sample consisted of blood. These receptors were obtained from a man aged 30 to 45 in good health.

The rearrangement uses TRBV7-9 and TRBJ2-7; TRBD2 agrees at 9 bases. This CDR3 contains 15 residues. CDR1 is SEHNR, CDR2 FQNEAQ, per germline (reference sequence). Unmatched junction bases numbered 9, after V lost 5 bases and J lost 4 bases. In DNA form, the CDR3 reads TGTGCCAGCAGCCCGCCTAGCGGGACGCCTTACGAGCAGTACTTC. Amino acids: CASSPPSGTPYEQYF.

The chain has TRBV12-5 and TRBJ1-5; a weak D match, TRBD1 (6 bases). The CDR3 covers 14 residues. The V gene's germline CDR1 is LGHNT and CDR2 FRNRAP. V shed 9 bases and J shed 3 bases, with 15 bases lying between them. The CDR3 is CASSSGQTNQPQHF. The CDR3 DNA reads TGTGCTAGCTCCTCGGGACAAACCAATCAGCCCCAGCATTTT.

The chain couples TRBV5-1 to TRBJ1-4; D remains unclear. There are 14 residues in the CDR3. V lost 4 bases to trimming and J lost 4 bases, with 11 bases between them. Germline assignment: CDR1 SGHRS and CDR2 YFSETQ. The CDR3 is CASSPGPVNEKLFF. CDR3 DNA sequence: TGCGCCAGCAGCCCAGGACCAGTTAATGAAAAACTGTTTTTT.

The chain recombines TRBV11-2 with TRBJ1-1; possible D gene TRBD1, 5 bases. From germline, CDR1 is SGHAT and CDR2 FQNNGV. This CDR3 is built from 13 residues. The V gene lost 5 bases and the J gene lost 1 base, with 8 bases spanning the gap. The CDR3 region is CASSKQENTEAFF. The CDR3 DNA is TGTGCCAGCAGCAAACAGGAGAACACTGAAGCTTTCTTT.

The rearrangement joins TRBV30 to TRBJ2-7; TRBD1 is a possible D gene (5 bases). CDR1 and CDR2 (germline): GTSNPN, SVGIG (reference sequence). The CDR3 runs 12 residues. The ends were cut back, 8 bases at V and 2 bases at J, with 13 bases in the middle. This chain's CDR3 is CAGWMGPYEQYF. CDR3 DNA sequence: TGTGCCGGCTGGATGGGGCCCTACGAGCAGTACTTC.

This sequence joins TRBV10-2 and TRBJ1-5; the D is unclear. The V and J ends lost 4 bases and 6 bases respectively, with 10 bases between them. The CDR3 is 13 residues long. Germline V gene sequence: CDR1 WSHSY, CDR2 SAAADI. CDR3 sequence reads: CASSGNLGQPQHF. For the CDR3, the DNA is TGCGCCAGCAGTGGAAATTTGGGTCAGCCCCAGCATTTT.

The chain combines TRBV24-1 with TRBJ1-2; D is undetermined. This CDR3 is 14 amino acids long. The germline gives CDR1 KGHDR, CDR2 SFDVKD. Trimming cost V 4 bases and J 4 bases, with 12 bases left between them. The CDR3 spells CATSDPGRRYGYTF. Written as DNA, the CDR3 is TGTGCCACCAGTGACCCGGGGAGACGCTATGGCTACACCTTC.

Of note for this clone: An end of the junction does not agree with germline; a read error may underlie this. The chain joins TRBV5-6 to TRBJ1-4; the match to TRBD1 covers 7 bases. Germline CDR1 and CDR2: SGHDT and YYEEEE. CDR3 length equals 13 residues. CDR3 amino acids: CASSTSGGERLFF. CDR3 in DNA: TGTGCCAGCAGCACCTCAGGGGGGGAAAGACTGTTTTTT.

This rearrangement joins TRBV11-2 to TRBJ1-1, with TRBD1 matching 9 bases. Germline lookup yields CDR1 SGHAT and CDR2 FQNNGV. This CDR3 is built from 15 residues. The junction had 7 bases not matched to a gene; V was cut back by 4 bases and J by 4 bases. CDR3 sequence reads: CASSWGTGSITEAFF. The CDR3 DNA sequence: TGTGCCAGCAGCTGGGGGACAGGGAGTATCACTGAAGCTTTCTTT.

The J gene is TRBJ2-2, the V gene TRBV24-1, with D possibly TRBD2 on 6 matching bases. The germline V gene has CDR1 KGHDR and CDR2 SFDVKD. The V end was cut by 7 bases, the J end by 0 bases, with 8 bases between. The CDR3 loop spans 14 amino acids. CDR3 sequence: CATRGGTNTGELFF. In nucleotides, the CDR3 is TGTGCCACCAGAGGAGGGACGAACACCGGGGAGCTGTTTTTT.

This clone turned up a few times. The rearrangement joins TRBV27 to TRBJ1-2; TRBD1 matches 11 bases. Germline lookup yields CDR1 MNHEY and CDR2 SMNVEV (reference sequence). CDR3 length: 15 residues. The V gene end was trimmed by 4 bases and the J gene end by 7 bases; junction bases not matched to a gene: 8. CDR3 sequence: CASSYGDRGLSGYTF. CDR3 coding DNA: TGTGCCAGCAGTTATGGGGACAGGGGGTTAAGTGGCTACACCTTC.

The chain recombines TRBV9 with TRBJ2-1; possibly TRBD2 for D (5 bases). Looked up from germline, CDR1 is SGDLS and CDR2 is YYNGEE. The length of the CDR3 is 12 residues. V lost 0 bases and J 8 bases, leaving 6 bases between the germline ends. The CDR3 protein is CASSVVSDEQFF. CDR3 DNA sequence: TGTGCCAGCAGCGTAGTTAGCGATGAGCAGTTCTTC.

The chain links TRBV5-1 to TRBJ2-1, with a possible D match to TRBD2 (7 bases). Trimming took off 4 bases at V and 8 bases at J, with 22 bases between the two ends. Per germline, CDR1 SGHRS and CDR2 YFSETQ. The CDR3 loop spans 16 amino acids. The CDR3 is CASSGSWGGAIDEQFF. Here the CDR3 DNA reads TGCGCCAGCAGCGGCAGCTGGGGGGGGGCCATTGATGAGCAGTTCTTC.

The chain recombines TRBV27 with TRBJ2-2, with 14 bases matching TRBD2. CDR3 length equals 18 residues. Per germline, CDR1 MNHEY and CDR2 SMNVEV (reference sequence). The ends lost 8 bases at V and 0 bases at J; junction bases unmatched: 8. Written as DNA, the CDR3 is TGTGCCAGCTCCCCCGTGACTAGCGGGGGGGCGAACACCGGGGAGCTGTTTTTT. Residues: CASSPVTSGGANTGELFF.

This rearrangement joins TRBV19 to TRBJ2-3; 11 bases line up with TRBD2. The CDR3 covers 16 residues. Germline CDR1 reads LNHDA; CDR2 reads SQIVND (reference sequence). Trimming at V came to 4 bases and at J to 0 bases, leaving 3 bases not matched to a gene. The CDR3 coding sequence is TGTGCCAGTAGTACTCGACTAGCGGGGAGCACAGATACGCAGTATTTT. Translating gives CASSTRLAGSTDTQYF.

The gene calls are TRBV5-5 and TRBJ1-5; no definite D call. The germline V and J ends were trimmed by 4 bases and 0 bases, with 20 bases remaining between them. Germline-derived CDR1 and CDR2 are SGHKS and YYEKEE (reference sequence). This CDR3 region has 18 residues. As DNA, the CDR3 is TGTGCCAGCAGCCCCCACTCTCGTCGGGAGAATAGCAATCAGCCCCAGCATTTT. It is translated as CASSPHSRRENSNQPQHF.

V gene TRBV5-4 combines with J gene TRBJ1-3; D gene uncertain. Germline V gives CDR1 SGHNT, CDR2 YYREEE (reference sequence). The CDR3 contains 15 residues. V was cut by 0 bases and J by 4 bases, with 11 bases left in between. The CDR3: CASSLAGTRGNTIYF. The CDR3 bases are TGTGCCAGCAGCTTGGCGGGTACGCGGGGAAACACCATATATTTT.

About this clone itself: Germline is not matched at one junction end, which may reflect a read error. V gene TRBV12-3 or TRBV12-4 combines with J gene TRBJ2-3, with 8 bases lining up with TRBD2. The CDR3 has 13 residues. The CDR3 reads CATSAGATYTQYF. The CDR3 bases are TGTGCCACCTCAGCGGGGGCCACATATACGCAGTATTTT.

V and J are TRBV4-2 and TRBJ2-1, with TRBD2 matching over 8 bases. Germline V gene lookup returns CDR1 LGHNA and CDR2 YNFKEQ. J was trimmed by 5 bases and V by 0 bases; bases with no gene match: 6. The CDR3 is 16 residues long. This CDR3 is CASSQDYGTRNNEQFF. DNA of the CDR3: TGTGCCAGCAGCCAAGATTACGGGACTAGAAACAATGAGCAGTTCTTC.

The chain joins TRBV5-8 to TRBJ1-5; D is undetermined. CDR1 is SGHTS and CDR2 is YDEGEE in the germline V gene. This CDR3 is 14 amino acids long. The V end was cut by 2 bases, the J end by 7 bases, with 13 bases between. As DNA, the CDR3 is TGTGCCAGCAGCTTTGAGAAAACGGGACAGCCCCAGCATTTT. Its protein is CASSFEKTGQPQHF.

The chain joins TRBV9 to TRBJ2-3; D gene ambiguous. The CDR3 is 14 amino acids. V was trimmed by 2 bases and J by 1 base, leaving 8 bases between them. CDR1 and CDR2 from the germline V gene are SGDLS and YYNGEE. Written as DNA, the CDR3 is TGTGCCAGCAGCGTGGGTTCGGGCACAGATACGCAGTATTTT. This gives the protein CASSVGSGTDTQYF.

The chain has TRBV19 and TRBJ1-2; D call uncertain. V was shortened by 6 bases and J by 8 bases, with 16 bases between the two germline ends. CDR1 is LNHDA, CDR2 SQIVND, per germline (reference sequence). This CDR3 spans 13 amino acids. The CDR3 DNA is TGTGCCAGTAGCCCCCCCCAAGCGCGCGGCTACACCTTC. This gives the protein CASSPPQARGYTF.

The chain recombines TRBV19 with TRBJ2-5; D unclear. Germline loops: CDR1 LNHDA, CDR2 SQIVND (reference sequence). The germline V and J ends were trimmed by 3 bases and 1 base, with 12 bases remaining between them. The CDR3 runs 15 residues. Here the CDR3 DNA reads TGTGCCAGTAGTATCGGCCCGTCAATCCAAGAGACCCAGTACTTC. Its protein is CASSIGPSIQETQYF. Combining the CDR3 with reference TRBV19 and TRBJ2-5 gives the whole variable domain DGGITQSPKYLFRKEGQNVTLSCEQNLNHDAMYWYRQDPGQGLRLIYYSQIVNDFQKGDIAEGYSVSREKKESFPLTVTSAQKNPTAFYLCASSIGPSIQETQYFGPGTRLLVL.

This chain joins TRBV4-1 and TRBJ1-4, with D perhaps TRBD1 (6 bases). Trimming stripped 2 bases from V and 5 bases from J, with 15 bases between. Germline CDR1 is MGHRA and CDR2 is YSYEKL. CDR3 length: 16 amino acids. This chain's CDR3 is CASSQSAGGPNEKLFF. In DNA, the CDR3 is TGCGCCAGCAGCCAATCGGCCGGGGGGCCGAATGAAAAACTGTTTTTT.

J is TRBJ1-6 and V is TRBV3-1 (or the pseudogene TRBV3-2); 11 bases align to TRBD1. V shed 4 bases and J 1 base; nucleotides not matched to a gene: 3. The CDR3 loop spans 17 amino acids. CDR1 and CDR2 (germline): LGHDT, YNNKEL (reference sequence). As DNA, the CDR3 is TGTGCCAGCAGCCCGGGGGACAGGGGGTCCTATAATTCACCCCTCCACTTT. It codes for CASSPGDRGSYNSPLHF.

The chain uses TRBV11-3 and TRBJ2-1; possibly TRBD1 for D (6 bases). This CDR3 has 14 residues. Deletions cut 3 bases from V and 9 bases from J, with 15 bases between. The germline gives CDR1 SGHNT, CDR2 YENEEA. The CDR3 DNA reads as TGTGCCAGCAGCTTCTCCCCAGGGGCCGGTGAGCAGTTCTTC. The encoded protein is CASSFSPGAGEQFF.